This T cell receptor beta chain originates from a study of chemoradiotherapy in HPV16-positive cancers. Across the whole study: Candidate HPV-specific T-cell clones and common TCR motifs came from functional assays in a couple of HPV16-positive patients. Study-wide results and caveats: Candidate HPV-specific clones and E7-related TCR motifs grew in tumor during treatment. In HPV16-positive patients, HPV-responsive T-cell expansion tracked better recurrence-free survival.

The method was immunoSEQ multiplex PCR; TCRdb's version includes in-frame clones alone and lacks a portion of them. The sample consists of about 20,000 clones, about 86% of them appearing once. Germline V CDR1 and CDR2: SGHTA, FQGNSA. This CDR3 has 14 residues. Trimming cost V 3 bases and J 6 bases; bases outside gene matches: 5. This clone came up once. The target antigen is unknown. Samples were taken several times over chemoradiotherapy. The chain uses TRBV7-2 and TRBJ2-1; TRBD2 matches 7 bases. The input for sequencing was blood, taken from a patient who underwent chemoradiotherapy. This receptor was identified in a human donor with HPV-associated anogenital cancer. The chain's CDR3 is CASSFSLAVNEQFF. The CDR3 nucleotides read TGTGCCAGCAGCTTTTCCCTAGCGGTCAATGAGCAGTTCTTC.